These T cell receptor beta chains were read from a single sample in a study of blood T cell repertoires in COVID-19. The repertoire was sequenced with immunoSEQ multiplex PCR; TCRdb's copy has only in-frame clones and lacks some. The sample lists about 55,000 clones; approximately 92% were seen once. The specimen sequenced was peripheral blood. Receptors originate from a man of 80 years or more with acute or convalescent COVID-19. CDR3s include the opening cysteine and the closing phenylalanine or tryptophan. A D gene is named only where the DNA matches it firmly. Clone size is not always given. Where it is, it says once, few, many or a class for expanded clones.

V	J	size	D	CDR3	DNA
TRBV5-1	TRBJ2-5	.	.	CASSFWEGGEKETQYF	TGCGCCAGCAGCTTCTGGGAAGGGGGTGAGAAAGAGACCCAGTACTTC
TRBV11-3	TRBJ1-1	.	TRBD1	CASSLTGQMNTEAFF	TGTGCCAGCAGCTTAACGGGACAGATGAACACTGAAGCTTTCTTT
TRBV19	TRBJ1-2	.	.	CASIPSGAGGAGGYTF	TGTGCCAGTATTCCATCGGGGGCGGGGGGGGCAGGTGGCTACACCTTC
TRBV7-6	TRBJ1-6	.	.	CASSQTVVNSPLHF	TGTGCCAGCAGCCAAACAGTAGTCAATTCACCCCTCCACTTT
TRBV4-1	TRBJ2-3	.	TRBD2	CASSTGSGFSTDTQYF	TGCGCCAGCAGCACGGGTAGCGGGTTTAGCACAGATACGCAGTATTTT
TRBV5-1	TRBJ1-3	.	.	CASSLSGAISGNTIYF	TGCGCCAGCAGCTTAAGCGGGGCTATCTCTGGAAACACCATATATTTT
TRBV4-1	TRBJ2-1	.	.	CASSHSKGARSYNEQFF	TGCGCCAGCAGCCATTCCAAAGGGGCCCGCTCCTACAATGAGCAGTTCTTC
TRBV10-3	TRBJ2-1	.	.	CAISELDGDEQFF	TGTGCCATCAGTGAGTTAGACGGGGATGAGCAGTTCTTC
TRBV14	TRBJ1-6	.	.	CASSQVGHANSPLHF	TGTGCCAGCAGCCAAGTGGGGCACGCTAATTCACCCCTCCACTTT
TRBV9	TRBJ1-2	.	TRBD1	CASSPGQGGYGYTF	TGTGCCAGCAGCCCAGGACAGGGCGGCTATGGCTACACCTTC
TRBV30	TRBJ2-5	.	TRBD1	CAWNGVGGVGETQYF	TGTGCCTGGAATGGGGTAGGGGGCGTAGGAGAGACCCAGTACTTC
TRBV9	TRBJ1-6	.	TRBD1	CASSATGADSPLHF	TGTGCCAGCAGCGCCACAGGGGCGGATTCACCCCTCCACTTT
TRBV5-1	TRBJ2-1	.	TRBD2	CASSLGPTSGGPEQFF	TGCGCCAGCAGCTTGGGGCCTACTAGCGGGGGGCCTGAGCAGTTCTTC
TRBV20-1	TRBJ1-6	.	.	CSASRDNSPLHF	TGCAGTGCTAGTCGAGATAATTCACCCCTCCACTTT
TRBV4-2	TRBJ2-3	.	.	CASSQERRGSTDTQYF	TGTGCCAGCAGCCAAGAGCGCCGGGGTAGCACAGATACGCAGTATTTT
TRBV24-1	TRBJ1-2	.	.	CATSDSSPEPLSGYGYTF	TGTGCCACCAGTGATTCATCCCCGGAGCCCCTGTCTGGCTATGGCTACACCTTC
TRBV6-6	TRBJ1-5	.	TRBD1	CASSSDRAHNQPQHF	TGTGCCAGCAGTTCCGACAGGGCACACAATCAGCCCCAGCATTTT
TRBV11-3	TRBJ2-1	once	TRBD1	CASSSGQGVLDEQFF	TGTGCCAGCAGCTCGGGACAGGGGGTTCTGGATGAGCAGTTCTTC
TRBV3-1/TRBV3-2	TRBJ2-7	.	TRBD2	CASSQGRTSGYEQYF	TGTGCCAGCAGCCAAGGGCGGACTAGCGGTTACGAGCAGTACTTC
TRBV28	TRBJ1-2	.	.	CASSRQINYGYTF	TGTGCCAGCAGCAGACAGATTAACTATGGCTACACCTTC
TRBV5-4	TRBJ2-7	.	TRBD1	CASSLAPGQTYEQYF	TGTGCCAGCAGCTTGGCCCCGGGACAGACCTACGAGCAGTACTTC
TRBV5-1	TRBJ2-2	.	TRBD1	CASSGKGTGVWELFF	TGCGCCAGCAGCGGAAAAGGGACAGGCGTCTGGGAGCTGTTTTTT
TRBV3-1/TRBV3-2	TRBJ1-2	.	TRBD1	CASSHQTGGYGYTF	TGTGCCAGCAGCCATCAGACAGGGGGCTATGGCTACACCTTC
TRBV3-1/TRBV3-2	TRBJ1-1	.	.	CASSQDGGRGNTEAFF	TGTGCCAGCAGCCAAGATGGTGGCAGGGGGAACACTGAAGCTTTCTTT
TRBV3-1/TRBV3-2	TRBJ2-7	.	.	CASSNRVHEQYF	TGTGCCAGCAGTAACAGGGTCCACGAGCAGTACTTC
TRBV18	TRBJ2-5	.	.	CASQASLKETQYF	TGTGCCAGCCAGGCCTCCCTAAAAGAGACCCAGTACTTC
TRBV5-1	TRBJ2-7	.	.	CASYEQSSYEQYF	TGCGCCAGCTACGAACAGAGCTCCTACGAGCAGTACTTC
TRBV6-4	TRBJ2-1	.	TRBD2	CASSDGGGYNEQFF	TGTGCCAGCAGTGACGGGGGAGGGTACAATGAGCAGTTCTTC
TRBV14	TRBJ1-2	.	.	CASSPGQHYGYTF	TGTGCCAGCAGCCCGGGACAACACTATGGCTACACCTTC
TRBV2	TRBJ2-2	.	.	CASFGGGELFF	TGTGCCAGCTTTGGCGGCGGGGAGCTGTTTTTT
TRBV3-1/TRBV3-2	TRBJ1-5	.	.	CASSLSTGSNQPQHF	TGTGCCAGCAGTCTGAGCACAGGGAGCAATCAGCCCCAGCATTTT
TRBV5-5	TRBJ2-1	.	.	CASSLVAGAAYNEQFF	TGTGCCAGCAGCTTGGTAGCAGGGGCGGCCTACAATGAGCAGTTCTTC
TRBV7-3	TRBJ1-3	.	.	CASSLDIGGSGNTIYF	TGTGCCAGCAGCTTGGACATCGGGGGGTCTGGAAACACCATATATTTT
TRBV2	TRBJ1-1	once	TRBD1	CASRGEPGQGYWNTEAFF	TGTGCCAGCCGGGGAGAACCGGGACAGGGGTATTGGAACACTGAAGCTTTCTTT
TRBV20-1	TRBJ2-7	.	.	CSATREYEQYF	TGCAGTGCTACCAGGGAATACGAGCAGTACTTC
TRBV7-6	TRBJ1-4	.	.	CASSLNALRTTNEKLFF	TGTGCCAGCAGCTTAAACGCGCTCCGTACAACTAATGAAAAACTGTTTTTT
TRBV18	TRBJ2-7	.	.	CASSPKAQGNEQYF	TGTGCCAGCTCACCCAAAGCGCAGGGGAACGAGCAGTACTTC
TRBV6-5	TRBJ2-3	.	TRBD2	CASSLGGARTDTQYF	TGTGCCAGCAGTCTCGGGGGGGCCAGAACAGATACGCAGTATTTT
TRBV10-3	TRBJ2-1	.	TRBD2	CAISTSGGANEQFF	TGTGCCATCAGCACTAGCGGGGGGGCAAATGAGCAGTTCTTC
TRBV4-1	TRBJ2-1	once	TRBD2	CASSQEPGLAGGPREQFF	TGCGCCAGCAGCCAAGAGCCGGGACTAGCGGGGGGGCCCCGGGAGCAGTTCTTC
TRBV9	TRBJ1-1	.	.	CASSAHGGSNTEAFF	TGTGCCAGCAGCGCCCATGGGGGGTCGAACACTGAAGCTTTCTTT
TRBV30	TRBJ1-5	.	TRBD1	CAWKGQAEGPQHF	TGTGCCTGGAAGGGACAGGCGGAGGGGCCCCAGCATTTT
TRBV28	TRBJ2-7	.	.	CASSSPGSKAYEQYF	TGTGCCAGCAGTTCCCCGGGAAGCAAGGCCTACGAGCAGTACTTC
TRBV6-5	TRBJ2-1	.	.	CASSPRPAGWQFF	TGTGCCAGCAGCCCGCGACCAGCCGGGTGGCAGTTCTTC
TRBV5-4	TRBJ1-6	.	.	CASSSPEGVYNSPLHF	TGTGCCAGCAGCTCCCCCGAGGGGGTTTACAATTCACCCCTCCACTTT
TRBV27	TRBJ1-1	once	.	CASSPDPNPGRGEAFF	TGTGCCAGCAGTCCAGACCCAAACCCAGGGCGAGGTGAAGCTTTCTTT
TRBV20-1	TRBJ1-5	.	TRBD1	CSASRDRNQPQHF	TGCAGTGCTAGTAGGGACAGAAATCAGCCCCAGCATTTT
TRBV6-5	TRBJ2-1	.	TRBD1	CASSYSITRGHEQFF	TGTGCCAGCAGTTACTCGATAACTAGGGGGCATGAGCAGTTCTTC
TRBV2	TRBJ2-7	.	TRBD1	CASKETGTYEQYF	TGTGCCAGCAAAGAGACAGGGACCTACGAGCAGTACTTC
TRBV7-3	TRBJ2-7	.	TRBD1	CASSLGQGVSYEQYF	TGTGCCAGCAGCCTCGGACAGGGGGTCTCCTACGAGCAGTACTTC
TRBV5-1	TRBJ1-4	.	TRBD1	CASSLGGQDEKLFF	TGCGCCAGCAGCCTCGGGGGACAGGATGAAAAACTGTTTTTT
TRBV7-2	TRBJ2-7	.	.	CASSPSPVSYEQYF	TGTGCCAGCAGCCCGTCCCCGGTTTCCTACGAGCAGTACTTC
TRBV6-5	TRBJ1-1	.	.	CAIHRGNTEAFF	TGTGCCATCCATAGGGGGAACACTGAAGCTTTCTTT
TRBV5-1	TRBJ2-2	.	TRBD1	CASSLRIRGRRFLDTGELFF	TGCGCCAGCAGCTTGAGGATCAGGGGGAGAAGGTTTCTCGACACCGGGGAGCTGTTTTTT
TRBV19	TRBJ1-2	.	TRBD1	CASTQDRGRGYTF	TGTGCCAGTACCCAGGACAGGGGCCGGGGCTACACCTTC
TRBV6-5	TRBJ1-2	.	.	CASCLGRRDYGYTF	TGTGCCAGCTGCCTAGGAAGGAGGGACTATGGCTACACCTTC
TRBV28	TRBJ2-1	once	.	CATFRDFNEQFF	TGTGCCACGTTCCGGGACTTTAATGAGCAGTTCTTC
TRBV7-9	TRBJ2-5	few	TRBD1	CASSFSSGTGGYETQYF	TGTGCCAGCAGCTTCTCATCCGGGACAGGGGGCTACGAGACCCAGTACTTC
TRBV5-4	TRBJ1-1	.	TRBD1	CASNRDRDTEAFF	TGTGCCAGCAACAGGGACAGGGACACTGAAGCTTTCTTT
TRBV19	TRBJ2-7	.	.	CASSIRQSSYEQYF	TGTGCCAGTAGTATTCGACAGTCCTCCTACGAGCAGTACTTC